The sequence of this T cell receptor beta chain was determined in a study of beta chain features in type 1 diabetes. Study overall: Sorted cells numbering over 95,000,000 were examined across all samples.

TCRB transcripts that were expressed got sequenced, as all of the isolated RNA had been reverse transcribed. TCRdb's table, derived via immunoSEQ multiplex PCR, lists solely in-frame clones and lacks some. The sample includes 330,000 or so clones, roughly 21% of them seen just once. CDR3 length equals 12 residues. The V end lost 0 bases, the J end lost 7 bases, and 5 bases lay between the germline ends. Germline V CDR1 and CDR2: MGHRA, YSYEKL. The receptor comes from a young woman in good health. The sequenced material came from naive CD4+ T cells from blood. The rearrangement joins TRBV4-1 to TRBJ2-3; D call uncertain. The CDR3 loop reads CASSQEKHTQYF. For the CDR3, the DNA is TGCGCCAGCAGCCAAGAAAAGCATACGCAGTATTTT.